The 24 T cell receptor beta chains listed next were all sequenced from one sample in a study of T cell responses to AZD1222 COVID-19 vaccine. This table comes from immunoSEQ multiplex PCR, and its TCRdb copy is limited to in-frame clones, with some not included. The sample holds about 140,000 clones, 92% seen once. The sample in question was peripheral blood, obtained 28 days after the second AZD1222 dose. These TCRs come from an adult who received the AZD1222 COVID-19 vaccine.

The count of this clone is one. This chain uses TRBV27 with TRBJ1-3; D call uncertain. Germline values: CDR1 MNHEY, CDR2 SMNVEV (reference sequence). Trimming pared 3 bases from V and 1 base from J, leaving 4 bases between. The CDR3 is 13 amino acids. The CDR3 region is CASSFSSGNTIYF. In DNA, the CDR3 is TGTGCCAGCAGTTTCTCGTCTGGAAACACCATATATTTT.

CDR3 coding DNA: TGCGCCAGCAGCCAGACCTCGAAGAGCGGGAGGGCCTCCGGGGAGCTGTTTTTT. It yields the protein CASSQTSKSGRASGELFF. The chain is built from TRBV4-3 and TRBJ2-2; 10 nucleotides line up with TRBD2. The trim removed 3 bases at V and 6 bases at J, leaving 13 bases unmatched. Looked up from germline, CDR1 is LGHNA and CDR2 is YSLEER. This CDR3 contains 18 residues.

CDR3 region: CASSEASGTGSNEQFF. The CDR3 nucleotides read TGTGCCAGCAGTGAAGCGAGCGGGACAGGGTCTAATGAGCAGTTCTTC. V and J are TRBV6-1 and TRBJ2-1, with 9 bases lining up with TRBD1. V was pared by 0 bases and J by 7 bases, with 7 bases of the junction left unmatched. CDR3 length equals 16 residues. From germline, CDR1 is MNHNS and CDR2 SASEGT.

The V and J genes are TRBV3-1 (or the pseudogene TRBV3-2) and TRBJ2-7; 7 bases map to TRBD1. The CDR3 totals 14 residues. Germline V gene lookup returns CDR1 LGHDT and CDR2 YNNKEL (reference sequence). V was pared by 1 base and J by 4 bases, with 4 bases of the junction left unmatched. The CDR3 reads CASSQGYRGYEQYF. The CDR3 bases are TGTGCCAGCAGCCAAGGGTACAGGGGATACGAGCAGTACTTC.

The V call is TRBV5-4, the J call TRBJ2-1; 12 bases match TRBD2. V lost 2 bases to trimming and J lost 8 bases; unmatched junction nucleotides: 5. CDR1 and CDR2 (germline): SGHNT, YYREEE (reference sequence). The CDR3 extends over 15 amino acids. CDR3 loop: CASSLSSGGAYEQFF. CDR3 DNA sequence: TGTGCCAGCAGCTTATCTAGCGGGGGGGCGTATGAGCAGTTCTTC.

This clone appeared a single time. This chain joins TRBV6-1 and TRBJ2-5; 9 nucleotides align to TRBD2. Looked up from germline, CDR1 is MNHNS and CDR2 is SASEGT. The CDR3 sequence is 15 residues long. The V segment lost 1 base and the J segment 13 bases; nucleotides outside the gene matches: 13. CDR3 bases: TGTGCCAGCAGTGAAGGCCCGCAACTAGCGGGTCTTTTGTACTTC. Translated: CASSEGPQLAGLLYF.

The chain joins TRBV7-3 to TRBJ1-3, with 7 bases aligning to TRBD1. V trimming: 4 bases; J trimming: 1 base; junction bases outside the gene matches: 7. This CDR3 comprises 16 residues. Germline CDR1 is SGHTA and CDR2 is FQGTGA. CDR3 region: CASSYTGVGSGNTIYF. In DNA form, the CDR3 reads TGTGCCAGCAGCTATACAGGGGTTGGTTCTGGAAACACCATATATTTT.

This clone was counted a single time. The chain joins TRBV19 to TRBJ1-6; D not certain. V lost 5 bases, J lost 4 bases, and 12 bases lay in between. The CDR3 length is 15 residues. Germline values: CDR1 LNHDA, CDR2 SQIVND (reference sequence). The CDR3 coding sequence is TGTGCCAGTAGTCCTATCCCAGGTTATAATTCACCCCTCCACTTT. As protein: CASSPIPGYNSPLHF.

J is TRBJ1-1 and V is TRBV29-1; 7 bases agree with TRBD1. V lost 7 bases, J lost 2 bases, and 7 bases stayed unmatched. Looked up from germline, CDR1 is SQVTM and CDR2 is ANQGSEA. The CDR3 loop spans 13 amino acids. CDR3 DNA sequence: TGCAGCGCCTTACAGGGGAGCAACACTGAAGCTTTCTTT. Its translation is CSALQGSNTEAFF.

This clone was recorded once. The rearrangement joins TRBV12-3 or TRBV12-4 to TRBJ1-1; D might be TRBD1 (5 bases). Trimming stripped 4 bases from V and 2 bases from J, with 8 bases between. The CDR3 runs 13 residues. The CDR3 protein is CASSSTVNTEAFF. As DNA, the CDR3 is TGTGCCAGCAGTTCGACAGTCAACACTGAAGCTTTCTTT.

This chain links TRBV6-1 with TRBJ1-5; D remains unclear. CDR1 and CDR2 from the germline V gene are MNHNS and SASEGT. V was shortened by 1 base and J by 11 bases, with 9 bases between the two germline ends. The CDR3 is made up of 12 amino acids. The CDR3 region has the DNA TGTGCCAGCAGTGAAGGAGGTTTGTCCCAGCATTTT. The encoded protein is CASSEGGLSQHF.

This clone was observed a single time. The chain joins TRBV10-3 to TRBJ1-2; tentatively, D is TRBD1 (6 bases). Trimming took off 10 bases at V and 7 bases at J, with 22 bases between the two ends. CDR1 is ENHRY, CDR2 SYGVKD, per germline. The CDR3 has 14 amino acids. The chain's CDR3 is CATAGGRGAPGYTF. The DNA for the CDR3 is TGTGCCACCGCGGGGGGCAGGGGAGCGCCTGGCTACACCTTC.

The chain employs TRBV19 and TRBJ2-1; 14 bases match TRBD2. The CDR3 contains 16 residues. J gave up 6 bases and V 4 bases, and 5 bases lay outside the gene matches. In germline, CDR1 is LNHDA, CDR2 SQIVND (reference sequence). CDR3 sequence: CASSTGTSGGSNEQFF. The CDR3 region has the DNA TGTGCCAGTAGTACCGGGACTAGCGGGGGTTCCAATGAGCAGTTCTTC. Variable domain in full (rest from reference TRBV19 and TRBJ2-1): DGGITQSPKYLFRKEGQNVTLSCEQNLNHDAMYWYRQDPGQGLRLIYYSQIVNDFQKGDIAEGYSVSREKKESFPLTVTSAQKNPTAFYLCASSTGTSGGSNEQFFGPGTRLTVL.

V gene TRBV6-5 combines with J gene TRBJ2-1, with 9 bases fitting TRBD2. The junction had 5 bases not matched to a gene; V was cut back by 6 bases and J by 2 bases. The germline CDR1 and CDR2 sequences are MNHEY and SVGAGI. The CDR3 has 15 amino acids. Here the CDR3 reads CASSLRLAAYNEQFF. The CDR3, as DNA: TGTGCCAGCAGCCTCAGACTAGCGGCCTACAATGAGCAGTTCTTC.

V and J are TRBV19 and TRBJ2-1, with 11 bases aligning to TRBD2. In germline, CDR1 is LNHDA, CDR2 SQIVND (reference sequence). The J segment lost 10 bases and the V segment lost 4 bases, leaving 9 bases of the junction unmatched. This CDR3 region has 15 residues. The DNA of the CDR3 is TGTGCCAGTAGTAACCAGACTAGCGGGAAGGACGAGCAGTTCTTC. It translates to CASSNQTSGKDEQFF. Full variable domain (missing parts from reference TRBV19 and TRBJ2-1): DGGITQSPKYLFRKEGQNVTLSCEQNLNHDAMYWYRQDPGQGLRLIYYSQIVNDFQKGDIAEGYSVSREKKESFPLTVTSAQKNPTAFYLCASSNQTSGKDEQFFGPGTRLTVL.

V is TRBV28 and J is TRBJ2-7; D tentatively fits TRBD1 or TRBD2 (5 bases each). V was pared by 5 bases and J by 0 bases, with 5 bases between. Germline V gene lookup returns CDR1 MDHEN and CDR2 SYDVKM. The CDR3 has 12 amino acids. CDR3 protein: CASSGGSYEQYF. DNA for the CDR3: TGTGCCAGCAGTGGGGGCTCCTACGAGCAGTACTTC. The full variable domain, its missing parts supplied by reference TRBV28 and TRBJ2-7, is DVKVTQSSRYLVKRTGEKVFLECVQDMDHENMFWYRQDPGLGLRLIYFSYDVKMKEKGDIPEGYSVSREKKERFSLILESASTNQTSMYLCASSGGSYEQYFGPGTRLTVT.

The gene calls are TRBV28 and TRBJ2-3; possibly TRBD2 for D (6 bases). Germline V gene data show CDR1 as MDHEN and CDR2 as SYDVKM. The CDR3 is 15 residues long. V was shortened by 4 bases and J by 2 bases, with 13 bases between the two germline ends. DNA of the CDR3: TGTGCCAGCAGTTCCCCCCCTAGCGCCACAGATACGCAGTATTTT. It yields the protein CASSSPPSATDTQYF.

This chain connects TRBV7-2 to TRBJ1-1; D might be TRBD1 (5 bases). Looked up from germline, CDR1 is SGHTA and CDR2 is FQGNSA. The V end was cut by 2 bases, the J end by 8 bases, with 21 bases between. The CDR3 consists of 16 residues. DNA of the CDR3: TGTGCCAGCAGCTTAACCCGGGGGTCGGGGACGGTAGAAGCTTTCTTT. It codes for CASSLTRGSGTVEAFF.

The chain uses TRBV27 and TRBJ2-7, with TRBD1 matching 11 bases. The germline V gene has CDR1 MNHEY and CDR2 SMNVEV (reference sequence). V trimming: 8 bases; J trimming: 4 bases; junction bases outside the gene matches: 4. The CDR3 runs 13 residues. CDR3 sequence (DNA): TGTGCCAGCCGGACAGGGGGCGGGTACGAGCAGTACTTC. Translated: CASRTGGGYEQYF.

The chain carries TRBV6-6 and TRBJ1-3; D gene uncertain. CDR3 length: 15 residues. CDR1 MNHNY and CDR2 SVGAGI come from the germline V gene (reference sequence). V gave up 5 bases and J gave up 0 bases, with 11 bases separating them. CDR3 sequence reads: CASSPQVGSGNTIYF. The CDR3 region has the DNA TGTGCCAGCAGTCCTCAGGTGGGCTCTGGAAACACCATATATTTT.

This clone has just a few counts. The rearrangement joins TRBV6-2 or TRBV6-3 to TRBJ2-7; D is perhaps TRBD1 (5 bases). V was pared by 2 bases and J by 7 bases, with 12 bases between. The CDR3 is 13 amino acids. Germline V gives CDR1 MNHEY, CDR2 SVGEGT. CDR3 DNA: TGTGCCAGCAGTTACACTTCTAGGGGTGAGCAGTACTTC. This codes for CASSYTSRGEQYF.

The V call is TRBV10-3, the J call TRBJ2-5; 13 bases agree with TRBD2. V gave up 3 bases and J gave up 7 bases; unmatched junction bases: 5. The CDR3 consists of 15 residues. CDR1 and CDR2 (germline): ENHRY, SYGVKD. CDR3 nucleotides: TGTGCCATCAGTGACGGGACTAGCGGGATCGGGACCCAGTACTTC. Amino acid sequence: CAISDGTSGIGTQYF.

The chain carries TRBV18 and TRBJ2-2; 8 bases are a match to TRBD1. The germline CDR1 and CDR2 sequences are KGHSH and LQKENI. CDR3 length equals 15 residues. Trimming removed 6 bases from V and 2 bases from J; junction bases left unmatched: 5. The CDR3 DNA follows: TGTGCCAGCTCCCATGGACAGGGCAACACCGGGGAGCTGTTTTTT. This gives the protein CASSHGQGNTGELFF.

The chain uses TRBV12-5 and TRBJ1-2; no clear D gene. The V gene lost 6 bases and the J gene lost 4 bases, with 15 bases spanning the gap. Germline CDR1 LGHNT, CDR2 FRNRAP. The CDR3 loop spans 14 amino acids. The CDR3 bases are TGTGCTAGTGGCTACTCCGGTAGGGCCTATGGCTACACCTTC. Translation gives CASGYSGRAYGYTF.